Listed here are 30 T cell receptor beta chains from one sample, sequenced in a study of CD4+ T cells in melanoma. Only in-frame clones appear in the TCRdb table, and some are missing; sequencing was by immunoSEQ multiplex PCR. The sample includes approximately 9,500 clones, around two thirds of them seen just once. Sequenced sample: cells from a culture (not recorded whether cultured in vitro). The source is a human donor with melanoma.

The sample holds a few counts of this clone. CDR3 coding DNA: TGTGCCTGGAGTCCTCAGGGTGCGTTACGGCCCCAGCATTTT. Protein: CAWSPQGALRPQHF. The rearrangement joins TRBV30 to TRBJ1-5; a possible D gene is TRBD1 (5 bases). CDR3 size: 14 residues. Germline CDR1 is GTSNPN and CDR2 is SVGIG (reference sequence). V was trimmed by 2 bases and J by 9 bases, leaving 17 bases between them. Drawing the rest from reference TRBV30 and TRBJ1-5, the complete variable domain is SQTIHQWPATLVQPVGSPLSLECTVEGTSNPNLYWYRQAAGRGLQLLFYSVGIGQISSEVPQNLSASRPQDRQFILSSKKLLLSDSGFYLCAWSPQGALRPQHFGDGTRLSIL.

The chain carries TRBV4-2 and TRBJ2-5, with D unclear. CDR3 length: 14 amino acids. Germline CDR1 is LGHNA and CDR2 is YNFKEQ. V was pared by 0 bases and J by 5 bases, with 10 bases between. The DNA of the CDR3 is TGTGCCAGCAGCCAAGAAATGGTTTTGGAGACCCAGTACTTC. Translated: CASSQEMVLETQYF.

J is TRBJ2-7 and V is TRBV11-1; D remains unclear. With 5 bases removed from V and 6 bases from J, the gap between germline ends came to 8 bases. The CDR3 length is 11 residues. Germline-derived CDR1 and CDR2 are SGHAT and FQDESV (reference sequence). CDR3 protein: CASSEGVEQYF. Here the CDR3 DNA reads TGTGCCAGCAGCGAAGGTGTCGAGCAGTACTTC.

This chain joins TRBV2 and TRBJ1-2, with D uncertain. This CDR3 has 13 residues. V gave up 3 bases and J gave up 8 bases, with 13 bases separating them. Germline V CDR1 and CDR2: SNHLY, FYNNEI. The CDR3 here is CASSDSGWRGYTF. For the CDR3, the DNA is TGTGCCAGCAGTGATTCGGGGTGGAGGGGCTACACCTTC.

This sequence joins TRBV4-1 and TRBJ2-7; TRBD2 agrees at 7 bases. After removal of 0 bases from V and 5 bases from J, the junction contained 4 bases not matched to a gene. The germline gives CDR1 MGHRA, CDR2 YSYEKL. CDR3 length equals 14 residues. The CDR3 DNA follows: TGCGCCAGCAGCCAAGAACGGGGGGTCGACGAGCAGTACTTC. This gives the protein CASSQERGVDEQYF.

The CDR3 here is CASSPGATNEKLFF. The CDR3 DNA sequence: TGTGCCAGCTCACCGGGGGCAACTAATGAAAAACTGTTTTTT. The chain combines TRBV18 with TRBJ1-4; a weak D match, TRBD1 (5 bases). CDR1 KGHSH and CDR2 LQKENI come from the germline V gene. This CDR3 contains 14 residues. With 3 bases removed from V and 0 bases from J, the gap between germline ends came to 5 bases.

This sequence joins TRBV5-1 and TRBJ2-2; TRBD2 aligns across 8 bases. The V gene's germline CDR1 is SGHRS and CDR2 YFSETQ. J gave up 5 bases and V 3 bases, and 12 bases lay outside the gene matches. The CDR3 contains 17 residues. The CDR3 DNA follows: TGCGCCAGCAGCTGGCCCGTGGCGGGGGGAAGGACCGGGGAGCTGTTTTTT. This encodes CASSWPVAGGRTGELFF.

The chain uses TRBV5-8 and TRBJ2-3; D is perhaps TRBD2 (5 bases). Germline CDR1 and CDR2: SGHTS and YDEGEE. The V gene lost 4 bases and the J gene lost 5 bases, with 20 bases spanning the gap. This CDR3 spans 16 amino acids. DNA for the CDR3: TGTGCCAGCAGCATTATCCGGGGAGCCCTCGGAGATACGCAGTATTTT. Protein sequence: CASSIIRGALGDTQYF.

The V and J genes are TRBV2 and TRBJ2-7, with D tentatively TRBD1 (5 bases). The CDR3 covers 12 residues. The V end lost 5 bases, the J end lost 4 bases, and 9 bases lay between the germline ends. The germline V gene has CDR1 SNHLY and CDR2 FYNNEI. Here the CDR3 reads CASSRDSYEQYF. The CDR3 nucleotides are TGTGCCAGCAGTAGAGACAGTTACGAGCAGTACTTC.

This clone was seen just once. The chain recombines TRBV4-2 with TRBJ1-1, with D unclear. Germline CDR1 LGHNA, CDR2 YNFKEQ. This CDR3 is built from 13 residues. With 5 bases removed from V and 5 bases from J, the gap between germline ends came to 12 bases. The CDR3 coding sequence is TGTGCCAGCAGCTCTCAAACTTATACTGAAGCTTTCTTT. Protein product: CASSSQTYTEAFF.

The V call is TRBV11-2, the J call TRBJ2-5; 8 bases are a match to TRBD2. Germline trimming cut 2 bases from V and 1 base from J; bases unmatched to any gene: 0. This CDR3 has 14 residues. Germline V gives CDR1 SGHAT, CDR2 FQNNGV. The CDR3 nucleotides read TGTGCCAGCAGCTTACTAGCGGGCCAAGAGACCCAGTACTTC. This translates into CASSLLAGQETQYF.

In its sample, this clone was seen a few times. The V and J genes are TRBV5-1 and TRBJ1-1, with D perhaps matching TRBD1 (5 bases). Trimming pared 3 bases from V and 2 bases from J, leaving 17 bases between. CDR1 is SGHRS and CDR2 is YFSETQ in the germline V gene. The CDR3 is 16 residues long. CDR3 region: CASSSGLTGTNTEAFF. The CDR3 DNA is TGCGCCAGCAGCTCGGGGCTTACCGGGACCAACACTGAAGCTTTCTTT.

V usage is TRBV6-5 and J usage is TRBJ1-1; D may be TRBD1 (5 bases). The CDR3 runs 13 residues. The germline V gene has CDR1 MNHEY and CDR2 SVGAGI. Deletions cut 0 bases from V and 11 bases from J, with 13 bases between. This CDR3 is CASSYSRLSGAFF. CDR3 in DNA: TGTGCCAGCAGTTACTCGAGGCTGTCAGGGGCTTTCTTT.

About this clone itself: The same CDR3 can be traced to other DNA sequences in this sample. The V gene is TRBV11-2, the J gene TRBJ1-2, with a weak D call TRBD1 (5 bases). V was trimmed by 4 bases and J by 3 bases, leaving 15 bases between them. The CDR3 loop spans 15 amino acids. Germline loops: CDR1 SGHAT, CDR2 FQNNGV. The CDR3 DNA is TGTGCCAGCAGCTCATACAGGTCCCGAGACTATGGCTACACCTTC. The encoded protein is CASSSYRSRDYGYTF.

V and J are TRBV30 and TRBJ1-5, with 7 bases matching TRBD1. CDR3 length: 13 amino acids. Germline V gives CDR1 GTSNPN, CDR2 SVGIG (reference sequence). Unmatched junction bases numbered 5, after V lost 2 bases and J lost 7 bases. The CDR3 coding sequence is TGTGCCTGGAGTAGACAGGGTGGCCAGCCCCAGCATTTT. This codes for CAWSRQGGQPQHF.

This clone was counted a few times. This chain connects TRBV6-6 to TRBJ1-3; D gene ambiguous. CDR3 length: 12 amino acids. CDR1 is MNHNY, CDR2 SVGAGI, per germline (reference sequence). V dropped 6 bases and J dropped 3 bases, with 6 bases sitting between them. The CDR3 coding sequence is TGTGCCAGCAGCCCCCTTGGAAACACCATATATTTT. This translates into CASSPLGNTIYF.

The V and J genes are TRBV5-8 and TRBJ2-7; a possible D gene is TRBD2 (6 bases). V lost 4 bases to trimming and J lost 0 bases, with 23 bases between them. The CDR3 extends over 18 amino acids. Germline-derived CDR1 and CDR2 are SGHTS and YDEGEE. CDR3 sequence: CASSRGTGGLANSYEQYF. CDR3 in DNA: TGTGCCAGCAGCCGCGGGACCGGCGGATTGGCCAACTCCTACGAGCAGTACTTC.

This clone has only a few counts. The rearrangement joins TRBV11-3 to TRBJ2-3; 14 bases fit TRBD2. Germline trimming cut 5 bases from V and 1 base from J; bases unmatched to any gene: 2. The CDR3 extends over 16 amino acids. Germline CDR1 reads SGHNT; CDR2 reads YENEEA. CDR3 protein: CASSPTSGGGTDTQYF. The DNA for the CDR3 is TGTGCCAGCAGCCCGACTAGCGGGGGGGGCACAGATACGCAGTATTTT.

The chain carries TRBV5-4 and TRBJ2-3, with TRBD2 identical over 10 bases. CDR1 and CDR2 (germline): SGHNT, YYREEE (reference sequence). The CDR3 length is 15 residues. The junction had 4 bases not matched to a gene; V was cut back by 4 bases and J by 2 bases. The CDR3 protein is CASSERGGTTDTQYF. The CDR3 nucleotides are TGTGCCAGCAGCGAGCGGGGGGGTACCACAGATACGCAGTATTTT.

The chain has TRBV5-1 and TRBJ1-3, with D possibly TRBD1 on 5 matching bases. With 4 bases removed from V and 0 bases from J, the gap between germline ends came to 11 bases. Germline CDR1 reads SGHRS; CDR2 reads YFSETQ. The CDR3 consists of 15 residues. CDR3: CASSRTGGSGNTIYF. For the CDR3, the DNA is TGCGCCAGCAGCCGGACGGGGGGCTCTGGAAACACCATATATTTT. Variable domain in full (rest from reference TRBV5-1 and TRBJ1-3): KAGVTQTPRYLIKTRGQQVTLSCSPISGHRSVSWYQQTPGQGLQFLFEYFSETQRNKGNFPGRFSGRQFSNSRSEMNVSTLELGDSALYLCASSRTGGSGNTIYFGEGSWLTVV.

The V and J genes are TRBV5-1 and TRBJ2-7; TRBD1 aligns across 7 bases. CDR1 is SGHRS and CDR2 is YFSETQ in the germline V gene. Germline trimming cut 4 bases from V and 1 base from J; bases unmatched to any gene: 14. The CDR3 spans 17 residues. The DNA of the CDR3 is TGCGCCAGCAGCGCTACCGGGACAGCCTCCCCTTCCTACGAGCAGTACTTC. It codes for CASSATGTASPSYEQYF.

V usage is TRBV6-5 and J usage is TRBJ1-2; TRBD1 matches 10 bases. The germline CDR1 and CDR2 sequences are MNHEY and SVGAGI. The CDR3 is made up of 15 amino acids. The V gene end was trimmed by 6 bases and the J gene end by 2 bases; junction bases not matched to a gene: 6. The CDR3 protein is CASRDPGQGNYGYTF. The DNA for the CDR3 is TGTGCCAGCAGGGACCCGGGACAGGGGAACTATGGCTACACCTTC.

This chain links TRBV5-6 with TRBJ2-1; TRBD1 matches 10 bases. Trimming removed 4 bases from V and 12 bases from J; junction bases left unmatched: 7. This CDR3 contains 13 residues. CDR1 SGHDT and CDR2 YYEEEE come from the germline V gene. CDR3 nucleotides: TGTGCCAGCAGCCAGGGACAGGGGATGGGGCAGTTCTTC. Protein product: CASSQGQGMGQFF.

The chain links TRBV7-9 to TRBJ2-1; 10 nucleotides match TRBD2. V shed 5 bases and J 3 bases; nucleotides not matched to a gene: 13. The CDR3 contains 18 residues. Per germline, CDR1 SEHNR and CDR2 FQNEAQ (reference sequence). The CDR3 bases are TGTGCCAGCAGCCCCCCCGTGTTAGCGGGGGGCCGCTACAATGAGCAGTTCTTC. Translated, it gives CASSPPVLAGGRYNEQFF.

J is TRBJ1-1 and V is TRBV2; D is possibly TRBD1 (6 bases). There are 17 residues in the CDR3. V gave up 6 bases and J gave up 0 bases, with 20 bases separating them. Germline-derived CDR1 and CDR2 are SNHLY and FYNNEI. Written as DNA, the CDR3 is TGTGCCAGCAGAGCGACAGGAGCCTTTTCCTTGAACACTGAAGCTTTCTTT. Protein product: CASRATGAFSLNTEAFF.

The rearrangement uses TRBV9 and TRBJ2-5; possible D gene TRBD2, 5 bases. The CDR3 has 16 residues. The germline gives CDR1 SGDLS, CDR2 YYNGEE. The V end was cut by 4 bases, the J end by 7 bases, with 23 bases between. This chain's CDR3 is CASSPGSPKPGGTQYF. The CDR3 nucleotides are TGTGCCAGCAGCCCGGGCTCCCCCAAGCCCGGAGGGACCCAGTACTTC.

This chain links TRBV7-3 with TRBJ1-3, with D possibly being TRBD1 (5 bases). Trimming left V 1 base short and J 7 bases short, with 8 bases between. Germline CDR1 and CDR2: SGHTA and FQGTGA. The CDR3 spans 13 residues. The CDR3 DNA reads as TGTGCCAGCAGCTTAAACCGGGGGAACACCATATATTTT. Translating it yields CASSLNRGNTIYF.

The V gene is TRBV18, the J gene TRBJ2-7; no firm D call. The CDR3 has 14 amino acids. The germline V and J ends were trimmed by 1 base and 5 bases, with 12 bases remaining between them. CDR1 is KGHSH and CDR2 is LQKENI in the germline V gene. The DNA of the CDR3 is TGTGCCAGCTCACCACTCGCAGGAACAAACGAGCAGTACTTC. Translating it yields CASSPLAGTNEQYF.

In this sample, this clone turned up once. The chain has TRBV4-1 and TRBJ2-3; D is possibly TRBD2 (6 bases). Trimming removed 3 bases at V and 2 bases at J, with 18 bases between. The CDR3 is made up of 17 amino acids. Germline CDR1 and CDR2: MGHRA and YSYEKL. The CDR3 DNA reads TGCGCCAGCAGCCATCCCCCGCTAGCGCGAGACACAGATACGCAGTATTTT. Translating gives CASSHPPLARDTDTQYF.

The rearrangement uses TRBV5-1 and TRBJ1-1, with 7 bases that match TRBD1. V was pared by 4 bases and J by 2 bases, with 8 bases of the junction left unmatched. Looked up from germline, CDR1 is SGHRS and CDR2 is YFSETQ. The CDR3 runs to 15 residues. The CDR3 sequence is CASSLTTGPNTEAFF. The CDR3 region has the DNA TGCGCCAGCAGCCTAACGACAGGGCCCAACACTGAAGCTTTCTTT.